A single sample is the source of the 5 T cell receptor beta chains below, sequenced in a study of T cells in Graves' hyperthyroidism and ophthalmopathy (dated by TCRdb to the late 2010s). The library was built by means of multiplex PCR. Sequencing relied on an Illumina HiSeq 2000. Amplification of TCR beta CDR3 regions was carried out from RNA transcripts. A first-round RT-PCR of the TCR CDR3 used the HTBI primer set with the Qiagen OneStep RT-PCR kit. The public reads were reanalyzed by TCRdb: fastp trimming at Q25, MiXCR alignment, in-frame beta chains only. Records with the same CDR3 protein are collapsed into one entry carrying the most frequent genes and DNA. The sample table contains a few hundred thousand distinct CDR3 sequences; only one count was recorded for approximately 25% of them. The ten largest clones add up to 70% to 75% of the sample. The sequenced sample consisted of blood. These receptors came from a man aged 50 to 59 with Graves' hyperthyroidism.

This clonotype was counted ten times or more. The chain is built from TRBV11-2 and TRBJ2-1; 7 bases are a match to TRBD2. CDR1 and CDR2 from the germline V gene are SGHAT and FQNNGV. The ends lost 5 bases at V and 5 bases at J; junction bases unmatched: 9. The CDR3 length is 15 residues. The CDR3 is CASSPRASGNNEQFF. The CDR3 DNA sequence: TGTGCCAGCAGCCCTCGGGCTAGCGGAAACAATGAGCAGTTCTTC.

This clonotype was picked up a small number of times. J is TRBJ2-3 and V is TRBV15; weak D call: TRBD2 (6 bases). The germline V gene encodes CDR1 LNHNV and CDR2 YYDKDF (reference sequence). CDR3 length: 15 residues. V gave up 5 bases and J gave up 0 bases, with 12 bases separating them. In nucleotides, the CDR3 is TGTGCCACCAGCGGAATAGCGGTTAGCACAGATACGCAGTATTTT. It is translated as CATSGIAVSTDTQYF.

This clonotype occurred a few times. The genes are TRBV10-3 and TRBJ2-7; 13 positions agree with TRBD2. Germline values: CDR1 ENHRY, CDR2 SYGVKD. The CDR3 runs to 16 residues. Trimming at V came to 10 bases and at J to 2 bases, leaving 11 bases not matched to a gene. CDR3 coding DNA: TGTGCCACCTATGGGACTAGCGGGATTCATCCCTACGAGCAGTACTTC. Its protein product is CATYGTSGIHPYEQYF.

This clonotype was recorded a few times. The chain employs TRBV18 and TRBJ2-1; D is undetermined. The CDR3 sequence is 15 residues long. V lost 2 bases, J lost 2 bases, and 10 bases lay in between. CDR1 and CDR2 (germline): KGHSH, LQKENI. CDR3 nucleotide sequence: TGTGCCAGCTCACCAGACTTGGAGCCCTACAATGAGCAGTTCTTC. Its protein is CASSPDLEPYNEQFF.

The chain uses TRBV5-1 and TRBJ2-1; D is perhaps TRBD1 or TRBD2 (5 bases each). Looked up from germline, CDR1 is SGHRS and CDR2 is YFSETQ. There are 15 residues in the CDR3. Trimming left V 1 base short and J 7 bases short, with 15 bases between. The CDR3 loop reads CASSLMGDPANEQFF. The CDR3 DNA sequence: TGCGCCAGCAGCTTGATGGGGGACCCCGCAAATGAGCAGTTCTTC.